This T cell receptor beta chain was sequenced during a study of blood T cell repertoires in COVID-19. Study details: Recovered participants had two consecutive negative NP/OP PCR tests, healthcare professional clearance, or symptom resolution.

Across 20 to 25 US areas, participants ranged in age from roughly 18 to 95 years. The junction had 13 bases not matched to a gene; V was cut back by 5 bases and J by 6 bases. The CDR3 is made up of 16 amino acids. Germline V gives CDR1 SGHTA, CDR2 FQGTGA. In the original processing: Amplification from reference gene primers served as the basis for estimated nucleated cell counts. Measured with immunoSEQ multiplex PCR; TCRdb has only the in-frame clones, and not every one. V and J calls and clone size are those listed in that table; D and trimming were worked out from the DNA. The sample records over 200,000 clones, about 90% being singletons.

The chain uses TRBV7-3 and TRBJ2-3; 8 nucleotides match TRBD2. This receptor was taken from a woman between 45 and 65 years old in a cohort exposed to, infected with or recovered from COVID-19 (not recorded which). Sequenced material: PBMCs or T cells enriched from blood (not recorded which). The chain's CDR3 is CASSRGGTPFLDTQYF. The CDR3 DNA reads TGTGCCAGCAGCCGGGGGGGCACACCGTTTTTGGATACGCAGTATTTT.